Here is one T cell receptor beta chain with its context. Germline V CDR1 and CDR2: MDHEN, SYDVKM. Losses at the gene ends were 5 bases for V and 7 bases for J; bases not matched to a gene: 12. CDR3 length: 16 amino acids. The sample originates from a study of PD-L1 blockade in urothelial cancer. Whole-study context: From about 2014, patients received atezolizumab, given as 1,200 mg intravenously every 3 weeks. Blood underwent analysis 3 weeks (second dose) and 6 weeks after treatment began. Blood-derived samples held a median about 150,000 T cells.

Here immunoSEQ multiplex PCR was the method, and the copy in TCRdb shows in-frame clones only, minus some. The sample holds tens of thousands of clones, roughly 86% seen once. Time point here: pretreatment peripheral blood. Each individual provided 1 to 8 samples (taken pretreatment and on-treatment). Sequenced here: PBMCs, sampled around atezolizumab (anti-PD-L1) treatment. The sequence was obtained from a man aged 60-69 years with urothelial cancer. This chain uses TRBV28 with TRBJ2-2, with 8 bases aligning to TRBD2. CDR3 coding DNA: TGTGCCAGCAGTCTCTTACCGGGGGGGCAAAGCGGGGAGCTGTTTTTT. It yields the protein CASSLLPGGQSGELFF.